The rows below give T cell receptor beta chains drawn from one sample of a study of radiation and T cells in renal cell carcinoma. The data were produced by immunoSEQ multiplex PCR, yet TCRdb's version contains in-frame clones alone and is incomplete. In the table there are 70,000 to 100,000 clones, roughly 85% of which are singletons. Sequencing used blood, obtained from a patient whose treatment included radiotherapy and nephrectomy. Receptors originate from a woman between 45 and 65 years old with renal cell carcinoma. CDR3s include the opening cysteine and the closing phenylalanine or tryptophan. The order of the fields is J gene, D gene, V gene, clone size, CDR3 DNA, CDR3 protein. The D gene is left open where the match is weak. Some rows mark clone size as missing; the rest say once, few, many or name a class of expanded clone.

j_call: TRBJ2-7
d_call: NA
v_call: TRBV19
clone_size: once
cdr3_nt: TGTGCCAGTAGTATCCGACCGTTAGCCTCCTACGAGCAGTACTTC
cdr3_aa: CASSIRPLASYEQYF

j_call: TRBJ2-3
d_call: TRBD2
v_call: TRBV27
clone_size: NA
cdr3_nt: TGTGCCAGCACGTATAGTCTAGCGGGCATCACAGATACGCAGTATTTT
cdr3_aa: CASTYSLAGITDTQYF

j_call: TRBJ1-1
d_call: TRBD1
v_call: TRBV11-2
clone_size: NA
cdr3_nt: TGTGCCAGCAGCGGTGGGAACAGGGGTTACACTGAAGCTTTCTTT
cdr3_aa: CASSGGNRGYTEAFF

j_call: TRBJ2-3
d_call: NA
v_call: TRBV10-3
clone_size: NA
cdr3_nt: TGTGCCATCGGGCCCGCGGCAGTCACAGATACGCAGTATTTT
cdr3_aa: CAIGPAAVTDTQYF

j_call: TRBJ1-2
d_call: NA
v_call: TRBV5-6
clone_size: NA
cdr3_nt: TGTGCCAGCAGTTTGCTTGACCCCAACTATGGCTACACCTTC
cdr3_aa: CASSLLDPNYGYTF

j_call: TRBJ2-6
d_call: NA
v_call: TRBV5-6
clone_size: once
cdr3_nt: TGTGCCAGCAGTATCAGCAACTCTGAGGCCAACGTCCTGACTTTC
cdr3_aa: CASSISNSEANVLTF

j_call: TRBJ2-7
d_call: NA
v_call: TRBV7-9
clone_size: NA
cdr3_nt: TGTGCCAGCAGCTCCCCAGTGGGCGAGCAGTACTTC
cdr3_aa: CASSSPVGEQYF

j_call: TRBJ1-1
d_call: NA
v_call: TRBV6-5
clone_size: NA
cdr3_nt: TGTGCCAGCAGTTACTCTGGACAGTATAACACTGAAGCTTTCTTT
cdr3_aa: CASSYSGQYNTEAFF

j_call: TRBJ2-3
d_call: NA
v_call: TRBV5-4
clone_size: NA
cdr3_nt: TGTGCCAGCAGCTTGGAGGGAAAGAGGGCAGATACGCAGTATTTT
cdr3_aa: CASSLEGKRADTQYF

j_call: TRBJ1-4
d_call: NA
v_call: TRBV6-5
clone_size: few
cdr3_nt: TGTGCCAGCGGAGACAGGCCGAATGAAAAACTGTTTTTT
cdr3_aa: CASGDRPNEKLFF

j_call: TRBJ1-1
d_call: NA
v_call: TRBV14
clone_size: NA
cdr3_nt: TGTGCCAGCAGCCTCGGAGCCTTAAACACTGAAGCTTTCTTT
cdr3_aa: CASSLGALNTEAFF

j_call: TRBJ2-3
d_call: NA
v_call: TRBV7-8
clone_size: NA
cdr3_nt: TGTGCCAGCAGCGTGGGATCTTCGACAGATACGCAGTATTTT
cdr3_aa: CASSVGSSTDTQYF

j_call: TRBJ1-5
d_call: NA
v_call: TRBV2
clone_size: NA
cdr3_nt: TGTGCCAGCAGTGACCTGGGGGGCAATCAGCCCCAGCATTTT
cdr3_aa: CASSDLGGNQPQHF

j_call: TRBJ2-1
d_call: TRBD1
v_call: TRBV4-1
clone_size: once
cdr3_nt: TGCGCCAGCAGTAGGTCGTTGACAGGGGAAGATAATGAGCAGTTCTTC
cdr3_aa: CASSRSLTGEDNEQFF

j_call: TRBJ2-7
d_call: NA
v_call: TRBV10-1
clone_size: NA
cdr3_nt: TGCGCCAGCAGCTCAGGTCTTGAGTACGAGCAGTACTTC
cdr3_aa: CASSSGLEYEQYF

j_call: TRBJ1-4
d_call: NA
v_call: TRBV6-5
clone_size: NA
cdr3_nt: TGTGCCAGCAGGCCACAGGGTCGGGATGAAAAACTGTTTTTT
cdr3_aa: CASRPQGRDEKLFF

j_call: TRBJ1-2
d_call: NA
v_call: TRBV7-9
clone_size: NA
cdr3_nt: TGTGCCAGCAGTTACGGGAGAGGGGCTAACTATGGCTACACCTTC
cdr3_aa: CASSYGRGANYGYTF

j_call: TRBJ1-6
d_call: TRBD1
v_call: TRBV6-5
clone_size: once
cdr3_nt: TGTGCCAGCAGCTCGGACAGGGGTGATTCACCCCTCCACTTT
cdr3_aa: CASSSDRGDSPLHF

j_call: TRBJ2-1
d_call: NA
v_call: TRBV20-1
clone_size: NA
cdr3_nt: TGCAGTGCTAGCGGTTATAATGAGCAGTTCTTC
cdr3_aa: CSASGYNEQFF

j_call: TRBJ2-1
d_call: NA
v_call: TRBV11-3
clone_size: NA
cdr3_nt: TGTGCCAGCAGCCCGGCCGGTTCCTACAATGAGCAGTTCTTC
cdr3_aa: CASSPAGSYNEQFF

j_call: TRBJ2-7
d_call: NA
v_call: TRBV28
clone_size: NA
cdr3_nt: TGTGCCAGCACTCCGGGGGCCTACGAGCAGTACTTC
cdr3_aa: CASTPGAYEQYF

j_call: TRBJ2-5
d_call: NA
v_call: TRBV6-5
clone_size: NA
cdr3_nt: TGTGCCACCGCCCGGACAAGATCGGACCAAGAGACCCAGTACTTC
cdr3_aa: CATARTRSDQETQYF

j_call: TRBJ1-2
d_call: NA
v_call: TRBV5-6
clone_size: NA
cdr3_nt: TGTGCCAGCAGCCAAGGACAGCCTACTAGCTATGGCTACACCTTC
cdr3_aa: CASSQGQPTSYGYTF

j_call: TRBJ2-7
d_call: NA
v_call: TRBV7-1
clone_size: NA
cdr3_nt: TGTGCCAGCAGCACCCGAAGCTTAGCAGCTTACGAGCAGTACTTC
cdr3_aa: CASSTRSLAAYEQYF

j_call: TRBJ2-1
d_call: NA
v_call: TRBV15
clone_size: NA
cdr3_nt: TGTGCCACCAGCAGAGAGCGGGGCAGCTCCTACAATGAGCAGTTCTTC
cdr3_aa: CATSRERGSSYNEQFF

j_call: TRBJ2-3
d_call: TRBD1
v_call: TRBV19
clone_size: NA
cdr3_nt: TGTGCCAGTAGTATAAGGGGACAGGGAGATACGCAGTATTTT
cdr3_aa: CASSIRGQGDTQYF

j_call: TRBJ2-7
d_call: TRBD2
v_call: TRBV19
clone_size: NA
cdr3_nt: TGTGCCAGTAGTCTCCGGACTAGCGGGAGCTCCTACGAGCAGTACTTC
cdr3_aa: CASSLRTSGSSYEQYF

j_call: TRBJ1-1
d_call: NA
v_call: TRBV18
clone_size: NA
cdr3_nt: TGTGCCAGCTCACTGGCTGAAGGGACTGAAGCTTTCTTT
cdr3_aa: CASSLAEGTEAFF

j_call: TRBJ2-7
d_call: TRBD2
v_call: TRBV10-3
clone_size: NA
cdr3_nt: TGTGCCGCTGGTGGGACTAGCGCCACAGAGCAGTACTTC
cdr3_aa: CAAGGTSATEQYF

j_call: TRBJ1-2
d_call: NA
v_call: TRBV4-3
clone_size: NA
cdr3_nt: TGCGCCAGCAGCCGGACAGAGGAAAACTATGGCTACACCTTC
cdr3_aa: CASSRTEENYGYTF

j_call: TRBJ1-5
d_call: NA
v_call: TRBV9
clone_size: NA
cdr3_nt: TGTGCCAGCAGCGTTGACTGGAATCAGCCCCAGCATTTT
cdr3_aa: CASSVDWNQPQHF

j_call: TRBJ2-3
d_call: TRBD1
v_call: TRBV11-2
clone_size: NA
cdr3_nt: TGTGCCAGCAGCTTAATTACCCCAGACAGGGGCCTTGCAGATACGCAGTATTTT
cdr3_aa: CASSLITPDRGLADTQYF

j_call: TRBJ2-5
d_call: NA
v_call: TRBV7-2
clone_size: NA
cdr3_nt: TGTGCCAGCAGCTCCTTCGGGGGCCAAGAGACCCAGTACTTC
cdr3_aa: CASSSFGGQETQYF

j_call: TRBJ1-1
d_call: TRBD1
v_call: TRBV10-2
clone_size: NA
cdr3_nt: TGCGCCAGCAGACTGACAGGGGGGGAAGCTTTCTTT
cdr3_aa: CASRLTGGEAFF

j_call: TRBJ2-5
d_call: NA
v_call: TRBV6-1
clone_size: few
cdr3_nt: TGTGCCACGCAGGGACGTTGGGTAGATTTATACTTC
cdr3_aa: CATQGRWVDLYF

j_call: TRBJ2-1
d_call: TRBD2
v_call: TRBV7-2
clone_size: NA
cdr3_nt: TGTGCCAGCAGCGCCGCCCGGGACGGGGGGAAAGTTGAGCAGTTCTTC
cdr3_aa: CASSAARDGGKVEQFF

j_call: TRBJ1-1
d_call: NA
v_call: TRBV4-3
clone_size: NA
cdr3_nt: TGCGCCAGCAGCCAAGAACCCAAGGGCACTGAAGCTTTCTTT
cdr3_aa: CASSQEPKGTEAFF

j_call: TRBJ2-3
d_call: NA
v_call: TRBV19
clone_size: NA
cdr3_nt: TGTGCCAGTAGTGGACGGGCAGGGGAGGCAGATACGCAGTATTTT
cdr3_aa: CASSGRAGEADTQYF

j_call: TRBJ2-1
d_call: TRBD2
v_call: TRBV19
clone_size: NA
cdr3_nt: TGTGCCAGTAGTGGACTAGCAGTATTTAACAATGAGCAGTTCTTC
cdr3_aa: CASSGLAVFNNEQFF

j_call: TRBJ2-7
d_call: TRBD2
v_call: TRBV28
clone_size: NA
cdr3_nt: TGTGCCAGCCTTGGGGGGAGGGAGTACGAGCAGTACTTC
cdr3_aa: CASLGGREYEQYF

j_call: TRBJ2-7
d_call: TRBD1
v_call: TRBV5-4
clone_size: NA
cdr3_nt: TGTGCCAGCAGCGTCCGGGACAGGTCCCCCGAGCAGTACTTC
cdr3_aa: CASSVRDRSPEQYF

j_call: TRBJ2-5
d_call: TRBD1
v_call: TRBV2
clone_size: NA
cdr3_nt: TGTGCCAGCACTGTGGACAGGGACCAAGAGACCCAGTACTTC
cdr3_aa: CASTVDRDQETQYF

j_call: TRBJ1-5
d_call: TRBD1
v_call: TRBV7-2
clone_size: NA
cdr3_nt: TGTGCCAGCAGCTCCCAACAGGGGTTGGGCAATCAGCCCCAGCATTTT
cdr3_aa: CASSSQQGLGNQPQHF

j_call: TRBJ2-2
d_call: TRBD1
v_call: TRBV18
clone_size: NA
cdr3_nt: TGTGCCAGCTCCGGAGGGACAGGACACACCGGGGAGCTGTTTTTT
cdr3_aa: CASSGGTGHTGELFF

j_call: TRBJ2-7
d_call: TRBD1
v_call: TRBV6-5
clone_size: NA
cdr3_nt: TGTGCCAGCAGCCGGGACAGGGGGTTGTACGAGCAGTACTTC
cdr3_aa: CASSRDRGLYEQYF

j_call: TRBJ2-3
d_call: NA
v_call: TRBV9
clone_size: NA
cdr3_nt: TGTGCCAGCCCTTGTGGGGCAACCCGGCCTAGCACAGATACGCAGTATTTT
cdr3_aa: CASPCGATRPSTDTQYF

j_call: TRBJ1-5
d_call: TRBD1
v_call: TRBV19
clone_size: once
cdr3_nt: TGTGCCAGTACCCCGAATTCCCGACAGGGCCATCAGCCCCAGCATTTT
cdr3_aa: CASTPNSRQGHQPQHF

j_call: TRBJ2-7
d_call: NA
v_call: TRBV5-4
clone_size: NA
cdr3_nt: TGTGCCAGCAGCTTTGAGACATACTACGAGCAGTACTTC
cdr3_aa: CASSFETYYEQYF

j_call: TRBJ2-2
d_call: TRBD1
v_call: TRBV5-8
clone_size: NA
cdr3_nt: TGTGCCAGCAGCGTCCCCTACGAGGGGGCGGACACCGGGGAGCTGTTTTTT
cdr3_aa: CASSVPYEGADTGELFF

j_call: TRBJ2-7
d_call: NA
v_call: TRBV4-3
clone_size: NA
cdr3_nt: TGCGCCAGCAGCCAAAACCCGGGGTATTCCTACGAGCAGTACTTC
cdr3_aa: CASSQNPGYSYEQYF

j_call: TRBJ1-1
d_call: NA
v_call: TRBV5-4
clone_size: NA
cdr3_nt: TGTGCCAGCAGCTCACGACGCACTGAAGCTTTCTTT
cdr3_aa: CASSSRRTEAFF

j_call: TRBJ2-2
d_call: TRBD2
v_call: TRBV27
clone_size: NA
cdr3_nt: TGTGCCAGCAGACTCCCGGGAGGAGGAGGTACCGGGGAGCTGTTTTTT
cdr3_aa: CASRLPGGGGTGELFF

j_call: TRBJ1-2
d_call: TRBD1
v_call: TRBV7-9
clone_size: NA
cdr3_nt: TGTGCCAGCAGCGACCCGGGACAGGCAAAAGCTAACTATGGCTACACCTTC
cdr3_aa: CASSDPGQAKANYGYTF

j_call: TRBJ1-4
d_call: TRBD1
v_call: TRBV4-1
clone_size: few
cdr3_nt: TGCGCCAGCAGCCAGCCGGACAGGGCCGGTGAAAAACTGTTTTTT
cdr3_aa: CASSQPDRAGEKLFF

j_call: TRBJ1-5
d_call: TRBD1
v_call: TRBV2
clone_size: once
cdr3_nt: TGTGCCAGCAGGCGGGACAGGGGAAGCAATCAGCCCCAGCATTTT
cdr3_aa: CASRRDRGSNQPQHF

j_call: TRBJ2-5
d_call: NA
v_call: TRBV5-6
clone_size: NA
cdr3_nt: TGTGCCAGCAGCTTGTTTTTGTCAGGAGAGCAGTACTTC
cdr3_aa: CASSLFLSGEQYF

j_call: TRBJ2-1
d_call: TRBD1
v_call: TRBV28
clone_size: NA
cdr3_nt: TGTGCCAGCAGTTTATCCCCTGGACAGGTACGAGGGAATGAGCAGTTCTTC
cdr3_aa: CASSLSPGQVRGNEQFF